The 32 T cell receptor beta chains in this list originate from one sample, sequenced in a study of blood T cell repertoires in COVID-19. Sequenced by immunoSEQ multiplex PCR; TCRdb stores in-frame clones only, minus some. Of about 260,000 clones listed, roughly nine tenths are singletons. The source material was peripheral blood. The receptors derive from a man in his forties or fifties who had recovered from COVID-19.

This clone occurred many times. The chain carries TRBV7-9 and TRBJ2-1; D is ambiguous. Trimming stripped 10 bases from V and 5 bases from J, with 15 bases between. The CDR3 sequence is 13 residues long. Germline CDR1 SEHNR, CDR2 FQNEAQ (reference sequence). DNA for the CDR3: TGTGCCACCAAGCCCCCGGAGAACAATGAGCAGTTCTTC. This translates into CATKPPENNEQFF. Drawing the rest from reference TRBV7-9 and TRBJ2-1, the complete variable domain is DTGVSQNPRHKITKRGQNVTFRCDPISEHNRLYWYRQTLGQGPEFLTYFQNEAQLEKSRLLSDRFSAERPKGSFSTLEIQRTEQGDSAMYLCATKPPENNEQFFGPGTRLTVL.

The chain employs TRBV7-9 and TRBJ2-2; the D is unclear. The V end lost 3 bases, the J end lost 1 base, and 6 bases lay between the germline ends. This CDR3 region has 14 residues. Germline V lookup: CDR1 SEHNR, CDR2 FQNEAQ (reference sequence). CDR3 DNA: TGTGCCAGCAGCTTGTCAGGGAACACCGGGGAGCTGTTTTTT. This translates into CASSLSGNTGELFF.

There are a few counts of this clone. The V gene is TRBV6-5, the J gene TRBJ1-2; no reliable D call. Looked up from germline, CDR1 is MNHEY and CDR2 is SVGAGI. The V end was cut by 6 bases, the J end by 8 bases, with 19 bases between. The CDR3 consists of 14 residues. CDR3 in amino acids: CASSPSRGWHGYTF. DNA of the CDR3: TGTGCCAGCAGCCCCAGTCGGGGATGGCACGGCTACACCTTC.

This clone was seen at least ten times. This chain links TRBV6-4 with TRBJ2-1; 9 bases line up with TRBD2. The CDR3 length is 15 residues. V lost 5 bases to trimming and J lost 9 bases; unmatched junction nucleotides: 11. From germline, CDR1 is MRHNA and CDR2 SNTAGT. The CDR3 reads CASSPNSGSSTEQFF. CDR3 nucleotides: TGTGCCAGCAGTCCGAATAGCGGGAGCTCGACTGAGCAGTTCTTC.

The genes are TRBV2 and TRBJ2-7, with 8 bases that match TRBD1. Germline lookup yields CDR1 SNHLY and CDR2 FYNNEI. Germline trimming cut 6 bases from V and 0 bases from J; bases unmatched to any gene: 7. This CDR3 region has 15 residues. CDR3 residues: CASRDDRGYSYEQYF. The CDR3 bases are TGTGCCAGCAGGGACGACAGGGGCTACTCCTACGAGCAGTACTTC.

The chain carries TRBV5-5 and TRBJ2-6, with a tentative D call TRBD1 (6 bases). The V end was cut by 1 base, the J end by 3 bases, with 14 bases between. The CDR3 extends over 17 amino acids. CDR1 and CDR2 (germline): SGHKS, YYEKEE (reference sequence). CDR3 in DNA: TGTGCCAGCAGCTTGATCGGGACAAGTCTTGGGGCCAACGTCCTGACTTTC. It translates to CASSLIGTSLGANVLTF. Full variable domain (remainder filled in from reference TRBV5-5 and TRBJ2-6): DAGVTQSPTHLIKTRGQQVTLRCSPISGHKSVSWYQQVLGQGPQFIFQYYEKEERGRGNFPDRFSARQFPNYSSELNVNALLLGDSALYLCASSLIGTSLGANVLTFGAGSRLTVL.

The chain has TRBV6-2 or TRBV6-3 and TRBJ2-2, with 10 bases aligning to TRBD1. Trimming took 2 bases from V and 5 from J; bases not matched to a gene: 11. Germline V gene sequence: CDR1 MNHEY, CDR2 SVGEGT. This CDR3 has 18 residues. DNA of the CDR3: TGTGCCAGCAGTTACCCCCGTGACAGGGGGCAGGATACCGGGGAGCTGTTTTTT. Amino acid sequence: CASSYPRDRGQDTGELFF.

This clone was seen only a few times. The V gene is TRBV27, the J gene TRBJ2-3; 7 nucleotides agree with TRBD1. CDR3 size: 14 residues. Trimming took 7 bases from V and 6 from J; bases not matched to a gene: 10. CDR1 and CDR2 (germline): MNHEY, SMNVEV (reference sequence). CDR3 coding DNA: TGTGCCAGCACCCCGGGCACCAGGGGGGATACGCAGTATTTT. Its protein is CASTPGTRGDTQYF.

This clone was seen ten or more times. The V gene is TRBV6-2 or TRBV6-3, the J gene TRBJ1-5; D is ambiguous. The CDR3 loop spans 13 amino acids. Germline CDR1 MNHEY, CDR2 SVGEGT. V lost 2 bases and J 5 bases, leaving 7 bases between the germline ends. CDR3 residues: CASSYGGHQPQHF. CDR3 DNA: TGTGCCAGCAGTTACGGCGGTCATCAGCCCCAGCATTTT.

This clone has more than one count but fewer than ten. J is TRBJ2-1 and V is TRBV6-5; possibly TRBD2 for D (6 bases). This CDR3 contains 13 residues. From germline, CDR1 is MNHEY and CDR2 SVGAGI. V was cut by 7 bases and J by 3 bases, with 10 bases left in between. For the CDR3, the DNA is TGTGCCAGCACGCGGGGCATCTACAATGAGCAGTTCTTC. Translating gives CASTRGIYNEQFF.

This chain connects TRBV7-9 to TRBJ2-6, with TRBD2 matching over 7 bases. J gave up 4 bases and V 5 bases, and 5 bases lay outside the gene matches. Germline CDR1 and CDR2: SEHNR and FQNEAQ (reference sequence). This CDR3 has 15 amino acids. CDR3 amino acids: CASSPLARGANVLTF. In nucleotides, the CDR3 is TGTGCCAGCAGCCCACTAGCGAGGGGGGCCAACGTCCTGACTTTC.

This clone was counted a single time. The chain couples TRBV29-1 to TRBJ2-3, with D perhaps TRBD2 (5 bases). The CDR3 extends over 12 amino acids. Germline assignment: CDR1 SQVTM and CDR2 ANQGSEA. V was cut by 6 bases and J by 5 bases, with 12 bases left in between. CDR3 loop: CSVERAGDTQYF. Here the CDR3 DNA reads TGCAGCGTCGAGAGGGCTGGAGATACGCAGTATTTT.

This clone was recorded once. J is TRBJ2-2 and V is TRBV28, with unresolved D. The CDR3 totals 14 residues. The germline V gene has CDR1 MDHEN and CDR2 SYDVKM. V was shortened by 6 bases and J by 6 bases, with 14 bases between the two germline ends. CDR3 sequence: CASSRLRVAGELFF. The CDR3, as DNA: TGTGCCAGCAGCCGTCTCCGGGTTGCCGGGGAGCTGTTTTTT.

J is TRBJ1-2 and V is TRBV7-6; perhaps TRBD1 as D (5 bases). The CDR3 is 13 residues long. Germline V gene sequence: CDR1 SGHVS, CDR2 FNYEAQ. The V end lost 4 bases, the J end lost 2 bases, and 8 bases lay between the germline ends. The CDR3 protein is CASSSTENYGYTF. The CDR3 DNA sequence: TGTGCCAGCAGCTCGACAGAGAACTATGGCTACACCTTC. The complete variable domain, with remaining parts taken from reference TRBV7-6 and TRBJ1-2, reads GAGVSQSPRYKVTKRGQDVALRCDPISGHVSLYWYRQALGQGPEFLTYFNYEAQQDKSGLPNDRFSAERPEGSISTLTIQRTEQRDSAMYRCASSSTENYGYTFGSGTRLTVV.

This chain connects TRBV19 to TRBJ2-7; 12 nucleotides match TRBD1. The V gene's germline CDR1 is LNHDA and CDR2 SQIVND (reference sequence). V lost 6 bases to trimming and J lost 6 bases; unmatched junction nucleotides: 6. This CDR3 is built from 14 residues. The chain's CDR3 is CASRGPGQGAEQYF. The CDR3 nucleotides are TGTGCCAGTAGGGGCCCGGGACAGGGGGCCGAGCAGTACTTC.

This sequence joins TRBV27 and TRBJ2-7, with D hard to call. Germline-derived CDR1 and CDR2 are MNHEY and SMNVEV (reference sequence). V lost 2 bases, J lost 2 bases, and 10 bases lay in between. This CDR3 has 14 amino acids. CDR3 bases: TGTGCCAGCAGTTTACGCGGATCCACCTACGAGCAGTACTTC. As protein: CASSLRGSTYEQYF.

The chain employs TRBV6-6 and TRBJ1-3; D ambiguous. V dropped 7 bases and J dropped 0 bases, with 25 bases sitting between them. The CDR3 consists of 19 residues. Germline assignment: CDR1 MNHNY and CDR2 SVGAGI (reference sequence). CDR3 coding DNA: TGTGCCAGCATTCGCCTCGGCGGAAACGTAGGTTTCTCTGGAAACACCATATATTTT. As protein: CASIRLGGNVGFSGNTIYF.

This clone was counted a single time. This chain joins TRBV27 and TRBJ2-5; possibly TRBD1 for D (5 bases). Deletions cut 5 bases from V and 6 bases from J, with 13 bases between. The CDR3 is 13 amino acids. The V gene's germline CDR1 is MNHEY and CDR2 SMNVEV (reference sequence). The CDR3 nucleotides are TGTGCCAGCAGTACCACAGGAACGAAGACCCAGTACTTC. Protein product: CASSTTGTKTQYF.

V usage is TRBV18 and J usage is TRBJ2-5; TRBD2 aligns across 9 bases. CDR1 is KGHSH and CDR2 is LQKENI in the germline V gene. This CDR3 has 16 amino acids. The J segment lost 3 bases and the V segment lost 0 bases, leaving 5 bases of the junction unmatched. This CDR3 reads CASSPPRGGAEETQYF. The CDR3 DNA follows: TGTGCCAGCTCACCACCTCGCGGGGGGGCCGAAGAGACCCAGTACTTC.

A single count supports this clone. The J gene is TRBJ2-3, the V gene TRBV5-1; TRBD2 aligns across 14 bases. J was trimmed by 6 bases and V by 0 bases; bases with no gene match: 6. The CDR3 sequence is 17 residues long. CDR1 SGHRS and CDR2 YFSETQ come from the germline V gene. The CDR3 bases are TGCGCCAGCAGCTTGGTAGGACTAGCGGGGGGCTGGGATACGCAGTATTTT. This gives the protein CASSLVGLAGGWDTQYF.

The genes are TRBV9 and TRBJ1-6, with a weak D call TRBD1 (5 bases). Looked up from germline, CDR1 is SGDLS and CDR2 is YYNGEE. This CDR3 has 12 residues. The V end lost 4 bases, the J end lost 10 bases, and 9 bases lay between the germline ends. The CDR3 DNA is TGTGCCAGCAGCAGGGGAGGATCACCCCTCCACTTT. Translation gives CASSRGGSPLHF.

This clone appeared once. This chain links TRBV9 with TRBJ2-7; perhaps TRBD2 as D (6 bases). The CDR3 is 14 amino acids. V was trimmed by 4 bases and J by 6 bases, leaving 17 bases between them. The germline V gene encodes CDR1 SGDLS and CDR2 YYNGEE. The CDR3 sequence is CASSSLGTSIEQYF. CDR3 nucleotide sequence: TGTGCCAGCAGCAGTCTGGGGACTTCCATCGAGCAGTACTTC.

V usage is TRBV7-2 and J usage is TRBJ2-7; TRBD2 might be the D (6 bases). The CDR3 contains 13 residues. Germline V lookup: CDR1 SGHTA, CDR2 FQGNSA. V was trimmed by 5 bases and J by 4 bases, leaving 12 bases between them. CDR3 protein: CASSRDLGYEQYF. CDR3 DNA: TGTGCCAGCAGCAGGGACTTGGGATACGAGCAGTACTTC.

The rearrangement uses TRBV9 and TRBJ2-7; D is perhaps TRBD2 (6 bases). The CDR3 loop spans 14 amino acids. The V and J ends lost 4 bases and 1 base respectively, with 12 bases between them. CDR1 SGDLS and CDR2 YYNGEE come from the germline V gene. CDR3 region: CASSPRLVSYEQYF. The CDR3 nucleotides read TGTGCCAGCAGCCCAAGACTAGTTTCCTACGAGCAGTACTTC.

The chain is built from TRBV19 and TRBJ2-5, with 9 bases fitting TRBD2. This CDR3 has 14 amino acids. Germline CDR1 reads LNHDA; CDR2 reads SQIVND (reference sequence). J gave up 3 bases and V 3 bases, and 2 bases lay outside the gene matches. In DNA, the CDR3 is TGTGCCAGTAGTATGAGCGGGGGGAAAGAGACCCAGTACTTC. Translated: CASSMSGGKETQYF.

The chain couples TRBV6-5 to TRBJ2-3; 8 positions match TRBD2. From germline, CDR1 is MNHEY and CDR2 SVGAGI. The V gene end was trimmed by 6 bases and the J gene end by 4 bases; junction bases not matched to a gene: 6. The CDR3 totals 14 residues. CDR3 DNA: TGTGCCAGCAGCATCGGACTAGCAGCAGATACGCAGTATTTT. Amino acid sequence: CASSIGLAADTQYF.

This chain joins TRBV18 and TRBJ2-7; D remains ambiguous. CDR1 is KGHSH, CDR2 LQKENI, per germline. With 2 bases removed from V and 2 bases from J, the gap between germline ends came to 10 bases. The CDR3 consists of 14 residues. The CDR3 reads CASSPIAITYEQYF. Here the CDR3 DNA reads TGTGCCAGCTCACCAATCGCTATTACCTACGAGCAGTACTTC. The entire variable domain, with the rest obtained from reference TRBV18 and TRBJ2-7, is as follows: NAGVMQNPRHLVRRRGQEARLRCSPMKGHSHVYWYRQLPEEGLKFMVYLQKENIIDESGMPKERFSAEFPKEGPSILRIQQVVRGDSAAYFCASSPIAITYEQYFGPGTRLTVT.

The CDR3 bases are TGCGCCAGCAGACTTAGTCCAACTAATGAAAAACTGTTTTTT. Encoded protein: CASRLSPTNEKLFF. This chain uses TRBV5-1 with TRBJ1-4; D ambiguous. The ends were cut back, 5 bases at V and 0 bases at J, with 8 bases in the middle. The CDR3 has 14 residues. The germline CDR1 and CDR2 sequences are SGHRS and YFSETQ.

The rearrangement links TRBV5-6 to TRBJ2-1; tentative D call: TRBD1 (6 bases). Germline CDR1 is SGHDT and CDR2 is YYEEEE. V lost 4 bases, J lost 3 bases, and 14 bases lay in between. The CDR3 length is 15 residues. The CDR3 DNA follows: TGTGCCAGCAGCGGACAGACCTTATACTACAATGAGCAGTTCTTC. This translates into CASSGQTLYYNEQFF.

The J gene is TRBJ1-2, the V gene TRBV9; D unclear. Germline V gene data show CDR1 as SGDLS and CDR2 as YYNGEE. Trimming cost V 4 bases and J 0 bases, with 16 bases left between them. The CDR3 is 16 residues long. Here the CDR3 reads CASSPEDAPSNYGYTF. The DNA of the CDR3 is TGTGCCAGCAGCCCCGAGGATGCACCTTCTAACTATGGCTACACCTTC. Looking up the rest from reference TRBV9 and TRBJ1-2 gives the full variable domain: DSGVTQTPKHLITATGQRVTLRCSPRSGDLSVYWYQQSLDQGLQFLIQYYNGEERAKGNILERFSAQQFPDLHSELNLSSLELGDSALYFCASSPEDAPSNYGYTFGSGTRLTVV.

The genes are TRBV21-1 and TRBJ2-4; the D call of TRBD1 is as the table states it, not checked on the DNA. TRBV21-1 is an annotated pseudogene. The CDR3 covers 20 residues. The DNA of the CDR3 is TGTGCCAGCAGCAATTTTCCCCGACAGGAGTTAAATTTAGCCAAAAACATTCAGTACTTC. Translation gives CASSNFPRQELNLAKNIQYF.

This clone was counted between two and nine times. This chain links TRBV19 with TRBJ2-1; D is unresolved. Per germline, CDR1 LNHDA and CDR2 SQIVND (reference sequence). Trimming pared 3 bases from V and 7 bases from J, leaving 19 bases between. This CDR3 contains 16 residues. The CDR3 spells CASSIGSILLQNEQFF. The CDR3 coding sequence is TGTGCCAGTAGTATCGGGTCTATACTTTTGCAGAATGAGCAGTTCTTC.